This is a list of T cell receptor beta chains from one sample in a study of shared clonotypes between healthy human individuals. TCRdb's table, derived via immunoSEQ multiplex PCR, lists solely in-frame clones and lacks some. The top ten hold around 1.5% of the sample, which has 950,000 to 1,100,000 clones, about 75% seen once. The material sequenced was memory CD4+ T cells sorted from blood. The receptors here all came from a man younger than 30 in good health. CDR3s include the opening cysteine and the closing phenylalanine or tryptophan. Expanded clones are given a class, and other clones once, few, many or no size at all.

J,size,length,V,CDR3
TRBJ2-4,NA,15,TRBV5-1,CASSWGGLAKNIQYF
TRBJ2-5,NA,11,TRBV4-1,CASGASYPQYF
TRBJ1-2,NA,16,TRBV19,CASSFDRKSLGYGYTF
TRBJ2-7,NA,13,TRBV2,CASNRDKTYEQYF
TRBJ1-5,NA,16,TRBV7-2,CASSLLGQVSNQPQHF
TRBJ1-2,NA,15,TRBV6-1,CASSEGMGQGVGYTF
NA,NA,19,TRBV28,CASTFGETGTGRLLYEQYF
TRBJ2-3,NA,16,TRBV5-4,CASSLEDWTSTDTQYF
TRBJ2-5,NA,15,TRBV7-3,CASSALGTGQETQYF
TRBJ1-5,few,13,TRBV19,CASAKAGAGPQHF
TRBJ1-1,few,13,TRBV2,CASTWGGNTEAFF
TRBJ2-7,NA,14,TRBV15,CATSRDWGPYEQYF
TRBJ1-1,NA,15,TRBV7-9,CASSTGMGSGTEAFF
TRBJ2-7,NA,12,TRBV27,CASSFVGGEQYF
TRBJ1-5,once,16,TRBV5-6,CASSFPDSTGRQPQHF
TRBJ1-1,NA,15,TRBV18,CASSPNLLQSTEAFF
TRBJ2-7,NA,15,TRBV18,CASSPSRTGLYEQYF
TRBJ2-1,NA,17,TRBV27,CASSLRDSGGAYNEQFF
TRBJ1-1,NA,17,TRBV10-1,CASSPGRESFSNTEAFF
TRBJ2-7,once,14,TRBV25-1,CASSEDPRHYEQYF
TRBJ2-2,NA,18,TRBV7-9,CASSRFGTSGRPTGELFF
TRBJ1-2,once,14,TRBV30,CAWSIQQGYYGYTF
TRBJ2-3,NA,15,TRBV6-1,CASRDRGVGTDTQYF
TRBJ2-7,NA,15,TRBV19,CASSISVEGSYEQYF
TRBJ1-1,NA,14,TRBV15,CATSRETANTEAFF
TRBJ1-5,NA,15,TRBV27,CASSLSGGGNQPQHF
TRBJ2-2,NA,15,TRBV5-1,CASSLSQGGGGELFF
TRBJ2-7,once,15,TRBV6-5,CASSYRGLGSYEQYF
TRBJ2-7,NA,14,TRBV7-2,CASSQDRWAYEQYF
TRBJ2-4,NA,15,TRBV6-5,CASSYFGMGKNIQYF
TRBJ2-1,once,13,TRBV27,CASSTGAEGRQFF
TRBJ2-5,NA,11,TRBV5-1,CASSLRETQYF
TRBJ1-1,NA,15,TRBV6-5,CASSYNVGTGGEAFF
TRBJ2-3,NA,13,TRBV2,CASSGESTDTQYF
TRBJ2-1,NA,12,TRBV7-2,CASSLNSNEQFF
TRBJ1-6,NA,19,TRBV6-1,CASSDKGSVLGSYNSPLHF
TRBJ2-5,NA,14,TRBV30,CAWSFRPNQETQYF
TRBJ2-6,NA,17,TRBV7-9,CASSFKTGGSGANVLTF
TRBJ1-6,few,15,TRBV5-1,CASSLDVGAYSPLHF
TRBJ1-3,NA,16,TRBV5-1,CASSFGVKTSGNTIYF
TRBJ2-1,NA,14,TRBV29-1,CSVGPTSGINEQFF